A selection of T cell receptor beta chains follows, all from one sample in a study of shared clonotypes between healthy human individuals. Assay: immunoSEQ multiplex PCR; the TCRdb copy retains only in-frame clones and omits some. The sample lists about 2 million clones, around 95% occurring once. Input material: naive CD4+ T cells sorted from blood. These receptors were taken from a man aged 18 to 29 in good health. CDR3s include the opening cysteine and the closing phenylalanine or tryptophan. Fields, in order: J gene, clone size, D gene, CDR3 length, V gene, CDR3 protein, CDR3 DNA. A D gene is named only where the DNA matches it firmly. Some rows have no size entry. The others give once, few or many, or a class for an expanded clone.

TRBJ1-2	-	TRBD1	14	TRBV19	CASSIKGATHGYTF	TGTGCCAGTAGTATTAAGGGGGCAACCCATGGCTACACCTTC
TRBJ2-7	once	-	14	TRBV6-5	CASSYTGTGGEQYF	TGTGCCAGCAGTTATACCGGGACTGGGGGCGAGCAGTACTTC
TRBJ2-1	-	-	13	TRBV7-8	CASSLGTANEQFF	TGTGCCAGCAGCTTAGGCACGGCTAATGAGCAGTTCTTC
TRBJ2-7	-	-	11	TRBV30	CAWSPSYEQYF	TGTGCCTGGAGTCCATCCTACGAGCAGTACTTC
TRBJ1-6	-	-	13	TRBV6-6	CATSRQDSSPLHF	TGTGCCACCTCCCGCCAGGACTCATCACCCCTCCACTTT
TRBJ2-7	-	-	13	TRBV7-8	CASSLTGLREQYF	TGTGCCAGCAGCCTTACAGGGCTGAGGGAGCAGTACTTC
TRBJ1-2	-	TRBD1	14	TRBV30	CAWSGGTGDYGYTF	TGTGCCTGGAGTGGCGGGACAGGGGACTATGGCTACACCTTC
TRBJ2-7	-	-	11	TRBV11-2	CASSDLYEQYF	TGTGCCAGCAGCGACCTCTACGAGCAGTACTTC
TRBJ1-2	-	TRBD1	14	TRBV5-1	CASSTGQGDYGYTF	TGCGCCAGCAGCACGGGACAGGGGGACTATGGCTACACCTTC
TRBJ2-7	-	-	15	TRBV7-8	CASSLVIGLGYEQYF	TGTGCCAGCAGCTTAGTGATCGGGTTAGGCTACGAGCAGTACTTC
TRBJ2-7	-	TRBD2	17	TRBV6-1	CASSEALWTSGRNEQYF	TGTGCCAGCAGTGAAGCCCTTTGGACTAGCGGGAGGAACGAGCAGTACTTC
TRBJ1-2	-	-	11	TRBV27	CASSNPRAGLF	TGTGCCAGCTCCAACCCCCGCGCCGGTTTATTC
TRBJ1-5	-	-	13	TRBV12-5	CASGFGGDQPQHF	TGTGCTAGTGGTTTTGGGGGGGATCAGCCCCAGCATTTT
TRBJ2-2	-	TRBD2	18	TRBV5-5	CASSLLYGLAGNTGELFF	TGTGCCAGCAGCTTGCTCTACGGACTAGCGGGAAACACCGGGGAGCTGTTTTTT
TRBJ2-7	-	-	12	TRBV6-5	CASSRDLYEQYF	TGTGCCAGCAGCCGCGACCTCTACGAGCAGTACTTC
TRBJ2-7	-	-	14	TRBV7-9	CASSLAPTAYEQYF	TGTGCCAGCAGCTTAGCACCGACAGCCTACGAGCAGTACTTC
TRBJ2-2	-	-	13	TRBV7-3	CASSIDGTGELFF	TGTGCCAGCAGCATTGATGGCACCGGGGAGCTGTTTTTT
TRBJ1-3	-	-	15	TRBV28	CASSFQGPGGNTIYF	TGTGCCAGCAGTTTCCAGGGGCCAGGAGGAAACACCATATATTTT
TRBJ2-7	-	TRBD2	15	TRBV18	CASSPSGRSGGEQYF	TGTGCCAGCTCACCATCCGGCAGGAGCGGGGGCGAGCAGTACTTC
TRBJ2-3	-	-	15	TRBV9	CASSPEHGTTDTQYF	TGTGCCAGCAGCCCAGAACACGGGACCACAGATACGCAGTATTTT
TRBJ2-7	-	-	13	TRBV5-8	CASSPGLSYEQYF	TGTGCCAGCAGCCCTGGACTGAGCTACGAGCAGTACTTC
TRBJ2-3	few	TRBD1	14	TRBV25-1	CASSRTGSTDTQYF	TGTGCCAGCAGTAGGACAGGAAGCACAGATACGCAGTATTTT
TRBJ2-1	-	-	13	TRBV7-2	CASSPGTYNEQFF	TGTGCCAGCAGCCCCGGGACCTACAATGAGCAGTTCTTC
TRBJ1-4	-	TRBD1	16	TRBV4-3	CASSQDPDRGSEKLFF	TGCGCCAGCAGCCAAGATCCGGACAGGGGGAGTGAAAAACTGTTTTTT
TRBJ1-1	-	-	14	TRBV6-5	CASSYGSSPPQSFF	TGTGCCAGCAGTTACGGGTCCTCCCCGCCGCAATCTTTCTTT
TRBJ2-7	-	TRBD2	14	TRBV25-1	CASSESGRADEQYF	TGTGCCAGCAGTGAAAGCGGGAGGGCCGACGAGCAGTACTTC
TRBJ2-3	once	TRBD2	16	TRBV9	CASSVTGLGGPDTQYF	TGTGCCAGCAGCGTAACGGGACTAGGGGGACCAGATACGCAGTATTTT
TRBJ1-1	-	-	13	TRBV2	CASSGNLNTEAFF	TGTGCCAGCAGTGGAAACCTGAACACTGAAGCTTTCTTT
TRBJ2-2	-	TRBD1	20	TRBV9	CASSVDPGTGGGVGTGELFF	TGTGCCAGCAGCGTAGACCCCGGGACAGGGGGCGGCGTGGGCACCGGGGAGCTGTTTTTT
TRBJ2-1	-	-	16	TRBV6-5	CASSYPTPGGYNEQFF	TGTGCCAGCAGTTACCCAACCCCTGGCGGGTACAATGAGCAGTTCTTC
TRBJ2-7	-	-	13	TRBV30	CAWSVITGSEQYF	TGTGCCTGGAGTGTAATTACGGGTTCCGAGCAGTACTTC
TRBJ2-5	-	TRBD2	14	TRBV5-4	CASSLGGTSETQYF	TGTGCCAGCAGCTTGGGGGGGACTAGCGAGACCCAGTACTTC
TRBJ2-3	-	-	13	TRBV7-3	CASSSVSTDTQYF	TGTGCCAGCAGTTCCGTTAGCACAGATACGCAGTATTTT
TRBJ2-7	-	-	13	TRBV7-7	CASSLDRAGEQYF	TGTGCTAGCAGCTTAGATCGGGCGGGCGAGCAGTACTTC
TRBJ1-4	-	-	15	TRBV7-2	CASSLDGATNEKLFF	TGTGCCAGCAGCTTAGATGGTGCAACTAATGAAAAACTGTTTTTT
TRBJ1-5	-	TRBD1	13	TRBV7-2	CASSYDRDQPQHF	TGTGCCAGCAGCTATGACAGGGATCAGCCCCAGCATTTT
TRBJ1-2	-	-	12	TRBV6-6	CASSPQDYGYTF	TGTGCCAGCAGCCCCCAAGATTATGGCTACACCTTC
TRBJ2-3	-	-	14	TRBV4-2	CASSQVTATDTQYF	TGTGCCAGCAGCCAAGTTACGGCCACAGATACGCAGTATTTT
TRBJ2-7	-	TRBD2	17	TRBV30	CAWSVGSSGSPSYEQYF	TGTGCCTGGAGTGTAGGTTCTAGCGGGTCGCCTTCCTACGAGCAGTACTTC
TRBJ2-1	-	TRBD2	15	TRBV7-6	CASSGAGGPFNEQFF	TGTGCCAGCAGCGGAGCGGGAGGGCCCTTCAATGAGCAGTTCTTC
TRBJ2-3	-	-	12	TRBV4-3	CASSQQGDTQYF	TGCGCCAGCAGCCAACAGGGGGATACGCAGTATTTT